This T cell receptor (beta chain) was identified in a study of control samples from healthy donors and cancer patients. Repertoires were generated with immunoSEQ multiplex PCR, while TCRdb's copy carries only in-frame clones and drops some. The profile shows approximately 150,000 clones, over 90% of them singletons. J lost 0 bases, V lost 1 base, and 5 bases had no gene match. The germline V gene encodes CDR1 SGHTA and CDR2 FQGNSA. The CDR3 length is 18 residues. The TCR was taken from a woman in her 30s in good health. Sequenced material: blood. The chain links TRBV7-2 to TRBJ2-7; 14 nucleotides agree with TRBD2. CDR3 bases: TGTGCCAGCAGCTTAGGAAGACTAGCGGGGGGGGTCTCCTACGAGCAGTACTTC. It encodes CASSLGRLAGGVSYEQYF.